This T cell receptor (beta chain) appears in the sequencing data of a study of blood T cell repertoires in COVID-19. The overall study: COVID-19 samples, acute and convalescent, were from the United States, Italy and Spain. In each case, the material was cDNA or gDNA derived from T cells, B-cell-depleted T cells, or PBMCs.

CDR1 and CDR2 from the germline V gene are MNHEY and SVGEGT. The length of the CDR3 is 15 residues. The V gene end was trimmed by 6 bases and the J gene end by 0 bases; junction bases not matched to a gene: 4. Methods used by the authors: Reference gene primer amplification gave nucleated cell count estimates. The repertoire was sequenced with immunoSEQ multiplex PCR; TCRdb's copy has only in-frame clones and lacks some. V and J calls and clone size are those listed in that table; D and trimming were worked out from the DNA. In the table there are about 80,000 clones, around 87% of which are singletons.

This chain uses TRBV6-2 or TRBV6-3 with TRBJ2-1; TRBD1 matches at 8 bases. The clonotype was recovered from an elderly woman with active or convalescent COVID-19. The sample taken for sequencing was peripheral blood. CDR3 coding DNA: TGTGCCAGCAGCGAAACAGGGGGCTCCTACAATGAGCAGTTCTTC. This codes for CASSETGGSYNEQFF.